This T cell receptor beta chain is from a study of beta chain features in type 1 diabetes. On this clone: Its matching antigen is unknown.

Expressed TCRB transcripts were sequenced because the isolated RNA had all been reverse transcribed beforehand. The repertoire was sequenced with immunoSEQ multiplex PCR; TCRdb's copy has only in-frame clones and lacks some. The sample holds 350,000 to 450,000 clones; over 13% are singletons and the top ten take approximately 0.02%. Germline values: CDR1 SQVTM, CDR2 ANQGSEA. V was pared by 2 bases and J by 1 base, with 12 bases of the junction left unmatched. The CDR3 sequence is 19 residues long. Overall study findings and caveats: Sequencing from cDNA could over-represent high-TCR-expressing cells. Type 1 diabetes patients had fewer VDJ junction insertions and more deletions. Any PCR bias toward short templates would affect both groups alike. Healthy donors had naive, central memory and Treg TCRB repertoires that appeared less similar than those seen among patients.

The receptor was derived from a woman aged 18-29 years in good health. Sample: naive CD4+ T cells from blood. This sequence joins TRBV29-1 and TRBJ2-1, with 12 bases aligning to TRBD2. The CDR3 bases are TGCAGCGTTGAAATTGAGGGACTAGCGGGCCTCTTTTCCTACAATGAGCAGTTCTTC. Its protein product is CSVEIEGLAGLFSYNEQFF.